Listed below are T cell receptor beta chains from one sample, sequenced in a study of T cell responses to AZD1222 COVID-19 vaccine. TCRdb's copy holds only in-frame clones and misses some; the assay was immunoSEQ multiplex PCR. This sample has over 90,000 clones, with about 93% found just once. This specimen consisted of peripheral blood, obtained 28 days after the second AZD1222 dose. The receptor set was obtained from an adult who received the AZD1222 COVID-19 vaccine. Each CDR3 is given with its conserved first and last residue. Each record gives: J gene, D gene, clone size, V gene, CDR3 protein, CDR3 DNA. The D gene is left open where the match is weak. Clone size is given for some rows only: seen once, a few or many times, or a class if the clone is expanded.

TRBJ1-4 | TRBD1 | NA | TRBV28 | CASSLSGTGDEKLFF | TGTGCCAGCAGTTTAAGCGGGACAGGGGATGAAAAACTGTTTTTT
TRBJ1-1 | TRBD1 | NA | TRBV20-1 | CSASPDRDTEAFF | TGCAGTGCTAGTCCGGACAGGGACACTGAAGCTTTCTTT
TRBJ2-5 | NA | NA | TRBV27 | CASSAAGVGEETQYF | TGTGCCAGCAGTGCGGCAGGGGTAGGGGAGGAGACCCAGTACTTC
TRBJ1-2 | NA | NA | TRBV9 | CASSASLERVDYGYTF | TGTGCCAGCAGCGCGAGTCTCGAGAGGGTAGACTATGGCTACACCTTC
TRBJ1-2 | NA | NA | TRBV6-4 | CARTDAHYGYTF | TGTGCCAGAACAGACGCACACTATGGCTACACCTTC
TRBJ2-1 | TRBD1 | NA | TRBV19 | CASSAGTGSYNEQFF | TGTGCCAGTAGTGCCGGGACAGGGTCCTACAATGAGCAGTTCTTC
TRBJ1-3 | TRBD1 | few | TRBV5-4 | CASSPSRQGSGNTIYF | TGTGCCAGCAGCCCGAGTCGACAGGGCTCTGGAAACACCATATATTTT
TRBJ2-3 | NA | NA | TRBV28 | CASSRPGQVDTQYF | TGTGCCAGCAGCCGCCCGGGGCAGGTAGATACGCAGTATTTT
TRBJ1-2 | TRBD1 | NA | TRBV4-1 | CASSQGTGEGYGYTF | TGCGCCAGCAGCCAAGGGACAGGGGAGGGTTATGGCTACACCTTC
TRBJ2-3 | TRBD2 | once | TRBV14 | CASSQGRGGLPDTQYF | TGTGCCAGCAGCCAAGGGCGGGGGGGCCTACCGGATACGCAGTATTTT
TRBJ1-3 | NA | NA | TRBV4-3 | CASSLFRRRPSSGNTIYF | TGCGCCAGCAGCCTCTTCCGGAGGCGGCCGAGCTCTGGAAACACCATATATTTT
TRBJ2-2 | NA | once | TRBV2 | CASSRDVAGELFF | TGTGCCAGCAGTAGGGACGTAGCCGGGGAGCTGTTTTTT
TRBJ2-2 | NA | NA | TRBV5-1 | CASSLDPGPNGGELFF | TGCGCCAGCAGCTTGGACCCGGGCCCCAATGGCGGGGAGCTGTTTTTT
TRBJ2-2 | NA | NA | TRBV2 | CASTGDSPGTGELFF | TGTGCCAGCACGGGGGACTCCCCCGGCACCGGGGAGCTGTTTTTT
TRBJ1-6 | NA | NA | TRBV30 | CAWSVAGYSPLHF | TGTGCCTGGAGTGTTGCGGGTTACTCACCCCTCCACTTT
TRBJ2-1 | TRBD1 | NA | TRBV2 | CASSGTGGRSYNEQFF | TGTGCCAGCAGCGGGACAGGGGGCCGGTCATACAATGAGCAGTTCTTC
TRBJ1-5 | NA | NA | TRBV11-1 | CASSLDSKQPQHF | TGTGCCAGCAGCTTAGACAGCAAGCAGCCCCAGCATTTT